Each of the 25 T cell receptor beta chains below was sequenced from the same sample in a study of cytomegalovirus exposure and HLA in healthy donors. 60 Vbeta and 13 Jbeta primers were used in PCR. Data came from immunoSEQ multiplex PCR; TCRdb stores just in-frame clones and leaves some out. The repertoire consists of 19,000 or so clones, with about 70% occurring once and the leading ten covering around 3.4%. Material: PBMCs. The source of these receptors is a man aged 18 to 29 in good health and CMV-seronegative.

V gene TRBV18 combines with J gene TRBJ1-1; 7 bases match TRBD1. With 4 bases clipped from V and 2 bases from J, the junction kept 7 bases outside the gene matches. This CDR3 contains 15 residues. Germline-derived CDR1 and CDR2 are KGHSH and LQKENI. The CDR3 here is CASSLGQAINTEAFF. CDR3 DNA: TGTGCCAGCTCACTTGGACAGGCCATAAACACTGAAGCTTTCTTT.

This clone was detected a few times. The chain couples TRBV29-1 to TRBJ1-1, with 7 bases identical to TRBD1. Germline V gene sequence: CDR1 SQVTM, CDR2 ANQGSEA. The CDR3 is 13 residues long. V shed 6 bases and J 0 bases; nucleotides not matched to a gene: 4. The CDR3 coding sequence is TGCAGCGTGGGACAGAACATGAACACTGAAGCTTTCTTT. It specifies CSVGQNMNTEAFF. The variable domain in full, completed from reference TRBV29-1 and TRBJ1-1, reads SAVISQKPSRDICQRGTSLTIQCQVDSQVTMMFWYRQQPGQSLTLIATANQGSEATYESGFVIDKFPISRPNLTFSTLTVSNMSPEDSSIYLCSVGQNMNTEAFFGQGTRLTVV.

This clone was seen a single time. The rearrangement joins TRBV6-1 to TRBJ1-5; D is uncertain. The CDR3 is 14 residues long. V lost 6 bases to trimming and J lost 4 bases, with 13 bases between them. Germline CDR1 reads MNHNS; CDR2 reads SASEGT. This chain's CDR3 is CASSPQVKNQPQHF. The DNA of the CDR3 is TGTGCCAGCAGCCCTCAGGTAAAAAATCAGCCCCAGCATTTT.

The chain links TRBV9 to TRBJ1-6, with 7 bases identical to TRBD1. This CDR3 spans 15 amino acids. Germline V gives CDR1 SGDLS, CDR2 YYNGEE. The V and J ends lost 4 bases and 7 bases, in that order; junction bases with no gene match: 8. The CDR3 is CASSPRAGGNSPLHF. Written as DNA, the CDR3 is TGTGCCAGCAGCCCCCGCGCAGGGGGAAATTCACCCCTCCACTTT. Full variable domain (missing parts from reference TRBV9 and TRBJ1-6): DSGVTQTPKHLITATGQRVTLRCSPRSGDLSVYWYQQSLDQGLQFLIQYYNGEERAKGNILERFSAQQFPDLHSELNLSSLELGDSALYFCASSPRAGGNSPLHFGNGTRLTVT.

J is TRBJ1-1 and V is TRBV4-1; TRBD1 is a possible D gene (5 bases). The CDR3 has 15 amino acids. V was shortened by 3 bases and J by 3 bases, with 14 bases between the two germline ends. Looked up from germline, CDR1 is MGHRA and CDR2 is YSYEKL. CDR3: CASSHVFGGDTEAFF. The CDR3 nucleotides are TGCGCCAGCAGCCATGTGTTTGGAGGGGACACTGAAGCTTTCTTT.

This clone was observed a handful of times. V gene TRBV25-1 combines with J gene TRBJ1-1; 8 nucleotides match TRBD1. The CDR3 contains 14 residues. J gave up 11 bases and V 5 bases, and 13 bases lay outside the gene matches. Germline V CDR1 and CDR2: MGHDK, SYGVNS. The CDR3 region has the DNA TGTGCCAGCAGTCCCGGACAGGGCTGGTTTGTTGCTTTCTTT. Its protein is CASSPGQGWFVAFF.

V usage is TRBV30 and J usage is TRBJ1-2; unclear D gene. The V and J ends lost 2 bases and 3 bases respectively, with 4 bases between them. The CDR3 is made up of 11 amino acids. In germline, CDR1 is GTSNPN, CDR2 SVGIG (reference sequence). The CDR3 region has the DNA TGTGCCTGGAGTCGAGACTATGGCTACACCTTC. It translates to CAWSRDYGYTF.

This chain links TRBV28 with TRBJ1-1; D is possibly TRBD1 (5 bases). This CDR3 has 11 amino acids. Trimming stripped 2 bases from V and 11 bases from J, with 9 bases between. Germline V gives CDR1 MDHEN, CDR2 SYDVKM. The DNA of the CDR3 is TGTGCCAGCAGTTTACGGGGGATCGCTTTCTTT. Its protein product is CASSLRGIAFF.

The gene calls are TRBV6-5 and TRBJ2-7; D may be TRBD2 (5 bases). The CDR3 consists of 14 residues. Germline V gene sequence: CDR1 MNHEY, CDR2 SVGAGI. Trimming removed 5 bases from V and 4 bases from J, with 15 bases in between. The CDR3 DNA is TGTGCCAGCAGTCCTAAGCCCGGAGGTTACGAGCAGTACTTC. It is translated as CASSPKPGGYEQYF.

The chain has TRBV7-8 and TRBJ2-1; perhaps TRBD2 as D (5 bases). Germline V gene lookup returns CDR1 SGHVS and CDR2 FQNEAQ. With 5 bases removed from V and 5 bases from J, the gap between germline ends came to 13 bases. The CDR3 spans 14 residues. The CDR3 nucleotides are TGTGCCAGCAGCGGGCGACTAATAAACAATGAGCAGTTCTTC. Translating it yields CASSGRLINNEQFF.

The chain uses TRBV14 and TRBJ1-1, with 7 bases matching TRBD1. The CDR3 spans 14 residues. Trimming removed 3 bases from V and 6 bases from J; junction bases left unmatched: 7. From germline, CDR1 is SGHDN and CDR2 FVKESK. DNA of the CDR3: TGTGCCAGCAGCCAGACAGGGCTAGATGCTGAAGCTTTCTTT. Amino acids: CASSQTGLDAEAFF.

V and J are TRBV30 and TRBJ1-5, with 7 bases identical to TRBD1. The trim removed 0 bases at V and 7 bases at J, leaving 6 bases unmatched. The germline V gene encodes CDR1 GTSNPN and CDR2 SVGIG (reference sequence). This CDR3 has 14 residues. The CDR3 bases are TGTGCCTGGAGTGTAGCAGCAGGGGGGCAGCCCCAGCATTTT. It yields the protein CAWSVAAGGQPQHF.

The gene calls are TRBV5-6 and TRBJ1-1; D remains ambiguous. The length of the CDR3 is 13 residues. The V and J ends lost 0 bases and 1 base respectively, with 4 bases between them. From germline, CDR1 is SGHDT and CDR2 YYEEEE. The CDR3: CASSLEQNTEAFF. The CDR3 nucleotides are TGTGCCAGCAGCTTGGAGCAGAACACTGAAGCTTTCTTT.

This clone showed up just once. The chain has TRBV30 and TRBJ2-1; 9 bases line up with TRBD2. The CDR3 runs to 14 residues. Per the germline V gene, CDR1 is GTSNPN and CDR2 is SVGIG (reference sequence). Trimming took 0 bases from V and 12 from J; bases not matched to a gene: 9. The CDR3, as DNA: TGTGCCTGGAGTGTATTGGCGGGGGGGAGTGGGCAGTTCTTC. This encodes CAWSVLAGGSGQFF.

The CDR3 DNA is TGTGCCAGCAGGTCTAGCGGGAGGAATGAGCAGTTCTTC. Translation gives CASRSSGRNEQFF. V gene TRBV2 combines with J gene TRBJ2-1, with 11 nucleotides matching TRBD2. The CDR3 has 13 residues. The V gene end was trimmed by 6 bases and the J gene end by 7 bases; junction bases not matched to a gene: 2. Germline lookup yields CDR1 SNHLY and CDR2 FYNNEI.

This chain joins TRBV4-1 and TRBJ1-2, with D possibly TRBD1 on 6 matching bases. CDR1 and CDR2 (germline): MGHRA, YSYEKL. The ends were cut back, 0 bases at V and 4 bases at J, with 12 bases in the middle. The CDR3 extends over 15 amino acids. This CDR3 is CASSQEQGVGYGYTF. Written as DNA, the CDR3 is TGCGCCAGCAGCCAAGAACAGGGAGTGGGCTATGGCTACACCTTC.

The gene calls are TRBV29-1 and TRBJ2-1; D uncertain. CDR1 and CDR2 (germline): SQVTM, ANQGSEA. Trimming took 6 bases from V and 0 from J, leaving 12 bases between them. The CDR3 covers 14 residues. CDR3 residues: CSVRSESSYNEQFF. The DNA of the CDR3 is TGCAGCGTACGTTCAGAAAGCTCCTACAATGAGCAGTTCTTC.

The chain links TRBV6-1 to TRBJ1-1; 7 bases are a match to TRBD1. CDR3 length: 14 amino acids. The germline CDR1 and CDR2 sequences are MNHNS and SASEGT. V dropped 6 bases and J dropped 1; count of bases not matched to a gene: 5. CDR3 nucleotide sequence: TGTGCCAGCAGGGCCGGGACAGCGAACACTGAAGCTTTCTTT. Translation: CASRAGTANTEAFF.

CDR3 protein: CSVAGIVTDTQYF. CDR3 coding DNA: TGCAGCGTAGCAGGCATCGTCACAGATACGCAGTATTTT. The chain carries TRBV29-1 and TRBJ2-3, with unresolved D. Trimming left V 6 bases short and J 2 bases short, with 12 bases between. This CDR3 has 13 residues. CDR1 and CDR2 (germline): SQVTM, ANQGSEA.

CDR3 loop: CSATGGIYGYTF. CDR3 bases: TGCAGCGCGACAGGGGGCATCTATGGCTACACCTTC. The gene calls are TRBV29-1 and TRBJ1-2; 10 bases align to TRBD1. This CDR3 has 12 amino acids. Trimming at V came to 7 bases and at J to 4 bases, leaving 3 bases not matched to a gene. Per the germline V gene, CDR1 is SQVTM and CDR2 is ANQGSEA.

This CDR3 reads CAWSVGSGVQPQHF. CDR3 nucleotides: TGTGCCTGGAGTGTAGGGTCCGGGGTTCAGCCCCAGCATTTT. The V gene is TRBV30, the J gene TRBJ1-5; D not resolved. CDR3 length equals 14 residues. Germline V gene lookup returns CDR1 GTSNPN and CDR2 SVGIG (reference sequence). V lost 0 bases to trimming and J lost 6 bases, with 12 bases between them.

This chain connects TRBV5-4 to TRBJ1-1; no clear D. The CDR3 sequence is 14 residues long. V was clipped by 4 bases and J by 8 bases, with 18 bases between them. Germline assignment: CDR1 SGHNT and CDR2 YYREEE (reference sequence). The CDR3 is CASSLTGGTREAFF. CDR3 sequence (DNA): TGTGCCAGCAGCCTTACTGGTGGCACTAGGGAAGCTTTCTTT.

As to this clone: This same CDR3 is encoded by further DNA sequences in the sample. The chain is built from TRBV6-5 and TRBJ2-3; 11 bases agree with TRBD1. V lost 6 bases, J lost 4 bases, and 3 bases stayed unmatched. The germline CDR1 and CDR2 sequences are MNHEY and SVGAGI. The CDR3 loop spans 14 amino acids. The CDR3 region is CASSRTGGPDTQYF. The CDR3 nucleotides are TGTGCCAGCAGCAGGACAGGGGGCCCAGATACGCAGTATTTT.

The chain couples TRBV4-1 to TRBJ2-7, with TRBD2 matching over 9 bases. Germline-derived CDR1 and CDR2 are MGHRA and YSYEKL. CDR3 length: 16 residues. V lost 1 base to trimming and J lost 0 bases; unmatched junction nucleotides: 4. CDR3 coding DNA: TGCGCCAGCAGCCAAGCTAGCGGGAAGGCCTCCTACGAGCAGTACTTC. It translates to CASSQASGKASYEQYF.

The genes are TRBV2 and TRBJ1-1; D is ambiguous. This CDR3 is 14 amino acids long. Germline CDR1 reads SNHLY; CDR2 reads FYNNEI. The V gene lost 4 bases and the J gene lost 1 base, with 10 bases spanning the gap. CDR3 protein: CASSVDGRNTEAFF. CDR3 bases: TGTGCCAGCAGTGTTGACGGGAGGAACACTGAAGCTTTCTTT. The full variable domain, its missing parts supplied by reference TRBV2 and TRBJ1-1, is EPEVTQTPSHQVTQMGQEVILRCVPISNHLYFYWYRQILGQKVEFLVSFYNNEISEKSEIFDDQFSVERPDGSNFTLKIRSTKLEDSAMYFCASSVDGRNTEAFFGQGTRLTVV.